One and the same sample provided the 28 T cell receptor beta chains below, sequenced in a study of blood T cell repertoires in COVID-19. TCRdb's copy holds only in-frame clones and misses some; the assay was immunoSEQ multiplex PCR. The top ten hold around 1.2% of the sample, which has 210,000 or so clones, just over 90% seen once. The specimen sequenced was peripheral blood. The receptors derive from a man aged 25-45 years with acute or convalescent COVID-19.

V is TRBV18 and J is TRBJ1-1; D unclear. This CDR3 is 13 amino acids long. V lost 3 bases and J 6 bases, leaving 11 bases between the germline ends. CDR1 is KGHSH and CDR2 is LQKENI in the germline V gene. The CDR3 loop is CASSPTREAEAFF. Written as DNA, the CDR3 is TGTGCCAGCTCACCCACAAGGGAGGCTGAAGCTTTCTTT.

The gene calls are TRBV7-6 and TRBJ2-1, with TRBD1 identical over 7 bases. This CDR3 contains 16 residues. Trimming removed 8 bases from V and 1 base from J; junction bases left unmatched: 11. Germline CDR1 and CDR2: SGHVS and FNYEAQ. In nucleotides, the CDR3 is TGTGCCAGCCTTGAAACAGGGGATGGGTCCTACAATGAGCAGTTCTTC. This codes for CASLETGDGSYNEQFF. Together with reference TRBV7-6 and TRBJ2-1, the CDR3 gives the full variable domain: GAGVSQSPRYKVTKRGQDVALRCDPISGHVSLYWYRQALGQGPEFLTYFNYEAQQDKSGLPNDRFSAERPEGSISTLTIQRTEQRDSAMYRCASLETGDGSYNEQFFGPGTRLTVL.

The chain is built from TRBV5-5 and TRBJ1-4, with a possible D match to TRBD1 (6 bases). This CDR3 has 14 amino acids. CDR1 is SGHKS and CDR2 is YYEKEE in the germline V gene (reference sequence). Trimming took 4 bases from V and 5 from J, leaving 12 bases between them. The DNA for the CDR3 is TGTGCCAGCAGCCGACAGGCGTTGAATGAAAAACTGTTTTTT. Translating gives CASSRQALNEKLFF.

CDR3: CASSFFPRGGDYNEQFF. DNA for the CDR3: TGTGCCAGCAGTTTTTTCCCCCGGGGAGGGGACTACAATGAGCAGTTCTTC. The rearrangement joins TRBV27 to TRBJ2-1; 7 nucleotides line up with TRBD2. V shed 3 bases and J 3 bases; nucleotides not matched to a gene: 11. This CDR3 spans 17 amino acids. Per germline, CDR1 MNHEY and CDR2 SMNVEV (reference sequence).

This clone turned up a few times. The chain couples TRBV30 to TRBJ2-7, with 9 bases identical to TRBD1. Trimming took 2 bases from V and 5 from J; bases not matched to a gene: 10. The CDR3 has 15 residues. Germline assignment: CDR1 GTSNPN and CDR2 SVGIG (reference sequence). The CDR3 DNA reads TGTGCCTGGAGTCCTACAGGGGGCGTTAGAAACGAGCAGTACTTC. Translation gives CAWSPTGGVRNEQYF.

To note about this clone: Germline is not matched at one junction end, which may reflect a read error. The genes are TRBV11-1 and TRBJ1-1; 7 bases agree with TRBD1. This CDR3 spans 13 amino acids. Germline V gene data show CDR1 as SGHAT and CDR2 as FQDESV (reference sequence). CDR3 in DNA: TGTGCCAGCAGCTTGACAGGGAACTCTGAAGCTTTCTTT. It specifies CASSLTGNSEAFF.

The chain couples TRBV28 to TRBJ2-7; D perhaps matches TRBD2 (6 bases). Trimming took off 4 bases at V and 6 bases at J, with 16 bases between the two ends. Germline V CDR1 and CDR2: MDHEN, SYDVKM. CDR3 length equals 14 residues. This CDR3 reads CASSSGGSRIEQYF. The CDR3 nucleotides read TGTGCCAGCAGTTCCGGAGGGAGCCGGATCGAGCAGTACTTC.

The CDR3 is CASSVAPQGSNIQYF. As DNA, the CDR3 is TGTGCCAGCAGCGTAGCGCCACAGGGGTCAAACATTCAGTACTTC. The chain couples TRBV9 to TRBJ2-4; 7 bases match TRBD1. The ends lost 0 bases at V and 6 bases at J; junction bases unmatched: 6. Germline V lookup: CDR1 SGDLS, CDR2 YYNGEE. This CDR3 comprises 15 residues.

V is TRBV5-1 and J is TRBJ2-3; 12 nucleotides line up with TRBD2. CDR1 and CDR2 (germline): SGHRS, YFSETQ. The CDR3 runs to 17 residues. V lost 4 bases and J lost 2; bases outside the gene matches: 8. The CDR3 DNA reads TGCGCCAGCAGCCTAATACTAGCGGGAGGACTCACAGATACGCAGTATTTT. Residues: CASSLILAGGLTDTQYF.

V gene TRBV2 combines with J gene TRBJ2-3, with no clear D. Trimming removed 6 bases at V and 2 bases at J, with 15 bases between. The V gene's germline CDR1 is SNHLY and CDR2 FYNNEI. CDR3 length: 15 amino acids. The CDR3 reads CASRVQDLDTDTQYF. The CDR3, as DNA: TGTGCCAGCAGAGTCCAGGATCTCGACACAGATACGCAGTATTTT.

The chain links TRBV11-2 to TRBJ2-7; a possible D gene is TRBD2 (6 bases). The CDR3 totals 13 residues. Trimming stripped 5 bases from V and 4 bases from J, with 12 bases between. Per germline, CDR1 SGHAT and CDR2 FQNNGV. The CDR3 sequence is CASSPRGTYEQYF. The CDR3, as DNA: TGTGCCAGCAGCCCGCGGGGTACTTACGAGCAGTACTTC.

The chain couples TRBV4-1 to TRBJ1-2; TRBD1 agrees at 8 bases. CDR1 is MGHRA, CDR2 YSYEKL, per germline. The CDR3 totals 16 residues. Trimming took 4 bases from V and 2 from J; bases not matched to a gene: 9. The CDR3 is CASSRSTGQENYGYTF. DNA for the CDR3: TGCGCCAGCAGCCGTAGTACGGGACAGGAGAACTATGGCTACACCTTC.

The gene calls are TRBV5-1 and TRBJ1-4; possibly TRBD1 for D (5 bases). Trimming removed 3 bases from V and 2 bases from J, with 8 bases in between. The CDR3 is 14 amino acids. Germline loops: CDR1 SGHRS, CDR2 YFSETQ. The CDR3 reads CASSYGGTNEKLFF. CDR3 in DNA: TGCGCCAGCAGCTATGGGGGGACTAATGAAAAACTGTTTTTT. The entire variable domain, with the rest obtained from reference TRBV5-1 and TRBJ1-4, is as follows: KAGVTQTPRYLIKTRGQQVTLSCSPISGHRSVSWYQQTPGQGLQFLFEYFSETQRNKGNFPGRFSGRQFSNSRSEMNVSTLELGDSALYLCASSYGGTNEKLFFGSGTQLSVL.

This sequence joins TRBV5-1 and TRBJ1-4, with TRBD1 matching over 9 bases. The length of the CDR3 is 16 residues. Germline trimming cut 3 bases from V and 8 bases from J; bases unmatched to any gene: 11. Germline CDR1 SGHRS, CDR2 YFSETQ. CDR3 bases: TGCGCCAGCAGCTCATTCCCCGGGACAGGGACAGAAAAACTGTTTTTT. Encoded protein: CASSSFPGTGTEKLFF.

This chain connects TRBV4-1 to TRBJ1-5; 8 bases line up with TRBD1. The CDR3 is 15 amino acids. The germline CDR1 and CDR2 sequences are MGHRA and YSYEKL. With 3 bases clipped from V and 4 bases from J, the junction kept 5 bases outside the gene matches. CDR3 sequence: CASSQATGENQPQHF. The CDR3 DNA reads as TGCGCCAGCAGCCAGGCGACAGGGGAAAATCAGCCCCAGCATTTT.

The genes are TRBV6-6 and TRBJ1-2; weak D call: TRBD1 (6 bases). Trimming cost V 6 bases and J 7 bases, with 15 bases left between them. The germline V gene has CDR1 MNHNY and CDR2 SVGAGI (reference sequence). The CDR3 spans 13 residues. The CDR3 DNA follows: TGTGCCAGCAGCGATACAGGGCTTGGTGGCTACACCTTC. Protein: CASSDTGLGGYTF.

The V gene is TRBV27, the J gene TRBJ1-5; D gene uncertain. The ends were cut back, 7 bases at V and 0 bases at J, with 13 bases in the middle. This CDR3 comprises 15 residues. From germline, CDR1 is MNHEY and CDR2 SMNVEV (reference sequence). CDR3 coding DNA: TGTGCCAGCACCGAGGTCGGGAATAGCAATCAGCCCCAGCATTTT. This encodes CASTEVGNSNQPQHF.

The V call is TRBV6-6, the J call TRBJ2-1; D perhaps matches TRBD2 (5 bases). The CDR3 totals 14 residues. Trimming cost V 0 bases and J 8 bases, with 11 bases left between them. CDR1 is MNHNY and CDR2 is SVGAGI in the germline V gene (reference sequence). CDR3 sequence (DNA): TGTGCCAGCAGTTACTCGAGGGCTGTTGATGAGCAGTTCTTC. The encoded protein is CASSYSRAVDEQFF.

Here the CDR3 reads CASRLGQGVGTEAFF. The CDR3 nucleotides are TGTGCCAGCAGACTGGGACAGGGGGTTGGCACTGAAGCTTTCTTT. This rearrangement joins TRBV5-5 to TRBJ1-1, with 11 nucleotides matching TRBD1. The CDR3 loop spans 15 amino acids. The germline V gene encodes CDR1 SGHKS and CDR2 YYEKEE (reference sequence). V lost 5 bases, J lost 4 bases, and 7 bases stayed unmatched. Together with reference TRBV5-5 and TRBJ1-1, the CDR3 gives the full variable domain: DAGVTQSPTHLIKTRGQQVTLRCSPISGHKSVSWYQQVLGQGPQFIFQYYEKEERGRGNFPDRFSARQFPNYSSELNVNALLLGDSALYLCASRLGQGVGTEAFFGQGTRLTVV.

This chain connects TRBV29-1 to TRBJ1-2; D is uncertain. The CDR3 runs to 15 residues. Trimming shortened V by 7 bases and J by 0 bases, and 18 bases separated the two germline ends. Germline CDR1 reads SQVTM; CDR2 reads ANQGSEA. The CDR3 DNA is TGCAGCGCTACAGTTATGCTCGGGACTAACTATGGCTACACCTTC. Encoded protein: CSATVMLGTNYGYTF.

The V and J genes are TRBV6-5 and TRBJ2-7, with 7 bases identical to TRBD2. Germline assignment: CDR1 MNHEY and CDR2 SVGAGI. J lost 0 bases, V lost 5 bases, and 4 bases had no gene match. This CDR3 spans 14 amino acids. Here the CDR3 DNA reads TGTGCCAGCAGTACAGGCGGGAGCTCCTACGAGCAGTACTTC. Translated: CASSTGGSSYEQYF.

The V call is TRBV6-1, the J call TRBJ2-7; no clear D. CDR3 size: 17 residues. V lost 1 base to trimming and J lost 3 bases, with 19 bases between them. Germline V gene lookup returns CDR1 MNHNS and CDR2 SASEGT. CDR3 region: CASSEVSEYLFIYEQYF. CDR3 DNA: TGTGCCAGCAGTGAAGTGTCAGAATACCTTTTCATCTACGAGCAGTACTTC.

This chain connects TRBV5-1 to TRBJ2-7, with 12 positions matching TRBD2. J lost 3 bases, V lost 0 bases, and 10 bases had no gene match. Germline CDR1 reads SGHRS; CDR2 reads YFSETQ. The CDR3 extends over 18 amino acids. CDR3 sequence: CASSLGATSGGTLYEQYF. CDR3 nucleotides: TGCGCCAGCAGCTTGGGGGCCACTAGCGGGGGGACCCTCTACGAGCAGTACTTC.

The rearrangement uses TRBV18 and TRBJ1-2; tentatively, D is TRBD1 (6 bases). The V and J ends lost 6 bases and 5 bases respectively, with 10 bases between them. Germline CDR1 reads KGHSH; CDR2 reads LQKENI. The CDR3 has 12 amino acids. The CDR3 region is CASSRGSYGYTF. For the CDR3, the DNA is TGTGCCAGCTCCAGGGGCTCATATGGCTACACCTTC.

The chain has TRBV3-1 (or the pseudogene TRBV3-2) and TRBJ1-2; 9 positions agree with TRBD1. Germline CDR1 is LGHDT and CDR2 is YNNKEL (reference sequence). Trimming at V came to 6 bases and at J to 3 bases, leaving 8 bases not matched to a gene. CDR3 length: 15 residues. CDR3 sequence reads: CASRPRQGEDYGYTF. DNA for the CDR3: TGTGCCAGCAGACCCAGACAGGGGGAGGACTATGGCTACACCTTC.

The chain uses TRBV10-2 and TRBJ2-3; 8 bases are a match to TRBD1. The CDR3 consists of 15 residues. Germline V lookup: CDR1 WSHSY, CDR2 SAAADI. The junction had 3 bases not matched to a gene; V was cut back by 1 base and J by 3 bases. CDR3 DNA: TGCGCCAGCAGTGAGTGGAACAGGGGGACAGATACGCAGTATTTT. Translation: CASSEWNRGTDTQYF.

Note on this clone: This same CDR3 is encoded by further DNA sequences in the sample. The chain has TRBV20-1 and TRBJ1-2; D remains ambiguous. The CDR3 covers 9 residues. Germline V gene lookup returns CDR1 DFQATT and CDR2 SNEGSKA (reference sequence). The ends were cut back, 6 bases at V and 8 bases at J, with 7 bases in the middle. The CDR3 DNA reads as TGCAGTGCAGGAGGAGGCTACACCTTC. It codes for CSAGGGYTF.

The chain carries TRBV5-4 and TRBJ2-1; 10 bases line up with TRBD2. CDR3 length: 18 residues. V lost 0 bases and J lost 8; bases outside the gene matches: 14. Germline CDR1 is SGHNT and CDR2 is YYREEE (reference sequence). CDR3 amino acids: CASSLGGSLAGFTDEQFF. DNA for the CDR3: TGTGCCAGCAGCTTGGGGGGCTCACTAGCGGGATTTACGGATGAGCAGTTCTTC.